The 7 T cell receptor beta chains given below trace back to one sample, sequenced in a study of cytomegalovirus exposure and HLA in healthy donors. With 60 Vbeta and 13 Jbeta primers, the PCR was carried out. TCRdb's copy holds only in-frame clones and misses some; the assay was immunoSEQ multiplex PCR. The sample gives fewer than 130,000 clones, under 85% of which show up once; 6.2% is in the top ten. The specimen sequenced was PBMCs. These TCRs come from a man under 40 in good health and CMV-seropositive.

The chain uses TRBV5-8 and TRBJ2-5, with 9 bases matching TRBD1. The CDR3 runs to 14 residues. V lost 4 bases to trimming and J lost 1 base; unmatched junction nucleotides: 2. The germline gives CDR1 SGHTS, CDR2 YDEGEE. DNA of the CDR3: TGTGCCAGCAGCGGGACAGGGTTCCAAGAGACCCAGTACTTC. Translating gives CASSGTGFQETQYF.

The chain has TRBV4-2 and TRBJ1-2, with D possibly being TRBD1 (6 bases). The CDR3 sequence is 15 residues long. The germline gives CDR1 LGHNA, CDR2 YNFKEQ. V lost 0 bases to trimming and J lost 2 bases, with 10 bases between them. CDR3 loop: CASSQEATGNYGYTF. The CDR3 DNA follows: TGTGCCAGCAGCCAAGAGGCGACAGGAAACTATGGCTACACCTTC.

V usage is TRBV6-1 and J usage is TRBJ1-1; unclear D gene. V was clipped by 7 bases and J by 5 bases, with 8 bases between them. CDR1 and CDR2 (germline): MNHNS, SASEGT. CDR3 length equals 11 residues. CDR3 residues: CASNPETEAFF. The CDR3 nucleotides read TGTGCCAGCAATCCTGAGACTGAAGCTTTCTTT.

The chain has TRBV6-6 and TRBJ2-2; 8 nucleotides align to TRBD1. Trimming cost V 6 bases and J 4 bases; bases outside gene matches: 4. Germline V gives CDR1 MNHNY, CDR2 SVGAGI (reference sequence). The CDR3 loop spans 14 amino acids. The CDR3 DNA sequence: TGTGCCAGCAGCCTCGGACAGGGCACCGGGGAGCTGTTTTTT. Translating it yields CASSLGQGTGELFF.

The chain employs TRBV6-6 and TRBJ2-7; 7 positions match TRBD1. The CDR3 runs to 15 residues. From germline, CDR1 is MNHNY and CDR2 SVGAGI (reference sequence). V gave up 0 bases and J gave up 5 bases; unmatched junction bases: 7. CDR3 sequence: CASSYSSNRGNEQYF. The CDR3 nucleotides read TGTGCCAGCAGTTACTCGAGTAACAGGGGCAACGAGCAGTACTTC.

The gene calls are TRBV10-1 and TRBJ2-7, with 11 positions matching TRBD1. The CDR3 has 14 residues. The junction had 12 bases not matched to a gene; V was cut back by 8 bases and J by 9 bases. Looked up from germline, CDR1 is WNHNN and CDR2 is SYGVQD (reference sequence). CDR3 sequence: CASSPGQGGRGQYF. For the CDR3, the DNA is TGCGCCAGCTCTCCGGGACAGGGGGGACGAGGGCAGTACTTC.

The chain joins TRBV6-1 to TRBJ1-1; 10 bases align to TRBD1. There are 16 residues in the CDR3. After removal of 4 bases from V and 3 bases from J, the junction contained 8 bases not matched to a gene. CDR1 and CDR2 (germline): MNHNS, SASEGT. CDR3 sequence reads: CASSASWTGGYTEAFF. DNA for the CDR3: TGTGCCAGCAGTGCCTCCTGGACAGGGGGATACACTGAAGCTTTCTTT.